A selection of T cell receptor beta chains follows, all from one sample in a study of siplizumab effects on memory and regulatory T cells. Generated by immunoSEQ multiplex PCR, the TCRdb table keeps only in-frame clones and is missing some. The sample shows fewer than 120,000 clones, just under 95% of them seen only once. Sequencing was carried out using CD4+ T cells sorted from blood. The receptors originated from a human donor in good health. Each CDR3 is given with its conserved first and last residue. A D gene is named only where the DNA matches it firmly. Only part of the rows carry a size: once, few, many, or a class if the clone is expanded.

TRBV18,TRBJ2-5,.,.,TGTGCCAGCTCACCGGACCAAGAGACCCAGTACTTC,CASSPDQETQYF
TRBV11-2,TRBJ1-3,.,.,TGTGCCGGACAGAGGTGGGGGGTGGACACCATATATTTT,CAGQRWGVDTIYF
TRBV2,TRBJ1-1,.,.,TGTGCCAGCAGTGAGGGGGAGGGGAACACTGAAGCTTTCTTT,CASSEGEGNTEAFF
TRBV12-5,TRBJ2-2,.,.,TGTGCTAGTGGTCCCCGGACAGTTTACGGGGAGCTGTTTTTT,CASGPRTVYGELFF
TRBV2,TRBJ2-3,TRBD2,.,TGTGCCAGCAGACCCGGGACTAGCGGGGGCACAGATACGCAGTATTTT,CASRPGTSGGTDTQYF
TRBV2,TRBJ1-4,TRBD1,.,TGTGCCACCAAACCCGGACAGGCCTTGAGTGAAAAACTGTTTTTT,CATKPGQALSEKLFF
TRBV7-9,TRBJ1-3,.,.,TGTGCCAGCAGCCCCTCGAGGGGCTCTGGAAACACCATATATTTT,CASSPSRGSGNTIYF
TRBV7-9,TRBJ2-2,.,.,TGTGCCAGCAGCTTCGATACGCAGGGAACCGGGGAGCTGTTTTTT,CASSFDTQGTGELFF
TRBV7-3,TRBJ1-3,.,.,TGTGCCAGCAGCTTAAGGGGGGAGCCTGGAAACACCATATATTTT,CASSLRGEPGNTIYF
TRBV16,TRBJ2-1,.,.,TGTGCCAGCAGCCTCCAATTATCCCCGCAGTTCTTC,CASSLQLSPQFF
TRBV18,TRBJ1-1,.,.,TGTGCCAGCTCACCACTAACCGCCGCCAACACTGAAGCTTTCTTT,CASSPLTAANTEAFF
TRBV28,TRBJ2-7,TRBD2,.,TGTGCCAGCAGTTTGACTAGCGGGATGAGTAAAGAGCAGTACTTC,CASSLTSGMSKEQYF
TRBV5-1,TRBJ2-3,TRBD2,.,TGCGCCAGCAGCTTGTTAACTAGCGGGGGGGAGAGAGATACGCAGTATTTT,CASSLLTSGGERDTQYF
TRBV10-3,TRBJ1-1,.,.,TGTGCCATCAGTGAGTCAACAGGGCGGACTGAAGCTTTCTTT,CAISESTGRTEAFF
TRBV11-3,TRBJ2-3,.,.,TGTGCCAGCAGTAGGGGGTTTCGGGATACGCAGTATTTT,CASSRGFRDTQYF
TRBV4-1,TRBJ2-3,.,.,TGCGCCAGCAGCCAAGTAGCCGGGAGTGGGACAGATACGCAGTATTTT,CASSQVAGSGTDTQYF
TRBV30,TRBJ2-4,.,.,TGTGCCTGGAGTCTCGGGGTCAAAAACATTCAGTACTTC,CAWSLGVKNIQYF
TRBV6-5,TRBJ1-3,.,.,TGTGCCAGCAGTTACTCATCCCCTGGAAACACCATATATTTT,CASSYSSPGNTIYF
TRBV11-1,TRBJ1-2,.,once,TGTGCCAGCAGCTGGAGGGGAGCTCAGGGCTACACCTTC,CASSWRGAQGYTF
TRBV27,TRBJ1-4,.,.,TGTGCCAGCAGTTCCCGGACGGGACCGGGGATGAGTAAAAAACTGTTTTTT,CASSSRTGPGMSKKLFF
TRBV25-1,TRBJ1-6,.,.,TGTGCCAGCAGTGAATATGACCAGGGGCCGGGTTCACCCCTCCACTTT,CASSEYDQGPGSPLHF
TRBV18,TRBJ1-5,TRBD1,.,TGTGCCAGCTCACCGAACGAACCGGGACAGGGACAGCCCCAGCATTTT,CASSPNEPGQGQPQHF